Listed below are T cell receptor beta chains from one sample, sequenced in a study of vaccination and CD4 T cells after COVID-19. The antigens of these receptors remain unknown. TCRdb reprocessed the PCR reads via MiXCR and lists one record per CDR3 protein. Among about 25,000 distinct CDR3 sequences, over 25% were seen once, and the ten largest hold about 7%. The input for sequencing was CD4+ T cells from blood, cultured in vitro, taken about 7 months after SARS-CoV-2 vaccination. These receptors all come from a human donor who had recovered from COVID-19. CDR3s include the opening cysteine and the closing phenylalanine or tryptophan. D genes are given only for firm matches. Size tells how often a clone was seen (once, few, many) or the class of an expanded clone, and some rows leave it out.

d_call j_call clone_size v_call cdr3_nt cdr3_aa
TRBD2 TRBJ2-1 . TRBV15 TGTGCCACCAGCGGCCAGTTTGAGAGGGCTAGCGGTGTGGTTTTGACGTTC CATSGQFERASGVVLTF
. TRBJ2-5 . TRBV12-3/TRBV12-4 TGTGCCAGCAGTTTAGGAGAAGAGACCCAGTACTTC CASSLGEETQYF
TRBD1 TRBJ2-5 . TRBV6-1 TGTGCCAGCAGTGAAGCGAAGGACAGGGGACAAGAGACCCAGTACTTC CASSEAKDRGQETQYF
. TRBJ2-3 few TRBV15 TGTGCCACCAGCAGAGAAGACTTCACAGATACGCAGTATTTT CATSREDFTDTQYF
. TRBJ2-7 few TRBV14 TGTGCCAGCAGCCGAGGACCGACCGGCTACGAGCAGTACTTC CASSRGPTGYEQYF
. TRBJ1-5 . TRBV4-1 TGCGCCAGCAGCCAAGCCTCAGGGACCAATCAGCCCCAGCATTTT CASSQASGTNQPQHF
TRBD2 TRBJ2-3 few TRBV7-3 TGTGCCAGCAGCTCTAGCGGGAGGGGACCAGATACGCAGTATTTT CASSSSGRGPDTQYF
. TRBJ2-6 . TRBV4-2 TGTGCCAGCAGCCAGGTCTCTGGGGCCAACGTCCTGACTTTC CASSQVSGANVLTF
TRBD1 TRBJ1-6 few TRBV28 TGTGCCAGCAGCCTGGGACAGGGGATTTCACCCCTCCACTTT CASSLGQGISPLHF
TRBD2 TRBJ2-1 . TRBV20-1 TGCAGTGCCAGCCTTGCACTAGCGGGAGGAGCGAATGAGCAGTTCTTC CSASLALAGGANEQFF
. TRBJ2-7 . TRBV20-1 TGCAGTGCTATGGCCAGGGGAGAGGTCGAGCAGTACTTC CSAMARGEVEQYF
TRBD2 TRBJ2-7 medium-sized TRBV7-3 TGTGCCAGCAGCCGGGGGGGCAGCTCCTACGAGCAGTACTTC CASSRGGSSYEQYF
. TRBJ2-3 . TRBV15 TGTGCCACCAGCAGGCAGGGAGGAATGGGCACAGATACGCAGTATTTT CATSRQGGMGTDTQYF
TRBD2 TRBJ2-7 few TRBV20-1 TGCAGTGCTAGTTATCTGGGACTAGCGGGAGGGACTTCCTACGAGCAGTACTTC CSASYLGLAGGTSYEQYF
TRBD1 TRBJ1-1 few TRBV10-3 TGTGCCATCAGTGCCACCGGACAGGGGGTGCCTGAAGCTTTCTTT CAISATGQGVPEAFF
. TRBJ2-7 . TRBV6-1 TGTGCCAGCAGTAACCTTCCAGGAGGGGCCCCAGCCTCCTACGAGCAGTACTTC CASSNLPGGAPASYEQYF
TRBD2 TRBJ2-1 few TRBV27 TGTGCCAGCAGTTTAGCTTGGGCAGCGGGAGGGTCTGAGCAGTTCTTC CASSLAWAAGGSEQFF
. TRBJ2-3 few TRBV7-9 TGTGCCAGCAGCCCCATTAACACAGATACGCAGTATTTT CASSPINTDTQYF
. TRBJ1-5 . TRBV6-2/TRBV6-3 TGTGCCAGCAGGGGGGGGCCTACAGGGTTTCGCAATCAGCCCCAGCATTTT CASRGGPTGFRNQPQHF
TRBD1 TRBJ1-5 few TRBV18 TGTGCCAGCTCACCTGGGACAGATCAGCCCCAGCATTTT CASSPGTDQPQHF
TRBD2 TRBJ2-3 few TRBV20-1 TGCAGTGCTAGTGAACAGCGGGAGGGCACAGATACGCAGTATTTT CSASEQREGTDTQYF
TRBD2 TRBJ2-3 . TRBV20-1 TGCAGTGCCGCTAGCGGAACGCAGTATTTT CSAASGTQYF
TRBD2 TRBJ2-3 medium-sized TRBV6-4 TGTGCCAGCAGTGCTAGCGGGACAGATACGCAGTATTTT CASSASGTDTQYF
TRBD1 TRBJ2-2 . TRBV15 TGTGCCACCAGCAGAGGGGACAGGGTCACCGGGGAGCTGTTTTTT CATSRGDRVTGELFF
TRBD1 TRBJ2-2 few TRBV20-1 TGCAGTGCTAGAGATCTGACAGGGGGCGGGAACACCGGGGAGCTGTTTTTT CSARDLTGGGNTGELFF
. TRBJ2-6 . TRBV7-2 TGTGCCAGCAGCAAATCGACGGGAACTGGGGCCAACGTCCTGACTTTC CASSKSTGTGANVLTF
TRBD2 TRBJ2-1 . TRBV10-3 TGTGCCATCAGTGCCGGGACTAGTTTAGACAATGAGCAGTTCTTC CAISAGTSLDNEQFF
. TRBJ2-1 . TRBV4-3 TGCGCCAGCAGCCAAGTAACGGGGGCGTTTGGTGAGCAGTTCTTC CASSQVTGAFGEQFF
. TRBJ2-3 . TRBV11-3 TGTGCCAGCAGTAATACAGGGACAGATACGCAGTATTTT CASSNTGTDTQYF
. TRBJ2-7 . TRBV28 TGTGCCAGCAGTACCAGGGCCCAGGCGCCTTACGAGCAGTACTTC CASSTRAQAPYEQYF
. TRBJ2-1 few TRBV11-3 TGTGCCAGCAGCTCTAATATCAGGGAGCAGTTCTTC CASSSNIREQFF
. TRBJ2-3 few TRBV2 TGTGCCAGCACGCAGGCCGCAGATACGCAGTATTTT CASTQAADTQYF
. TRBJ2-7 . TRBV28 TGTGCCAGCAGTTTATGGGGGGCCCGTTACGAGCAGTACTTC CASSLWGARYEQYF
TRBD2 TRBJ2-1 few TRBV15 TGTGCCACCAGCAGAAGCTCCGGGACTAGGTCCAATGAGCAGTTCTTC CATSRSSGTRSNEQFF
TRBD1 TRBJ1-1 few TRBV20-1 TGCAGTGCTACGGATAATACCAGGGGGAGCACTGAAGCTTTCTTT CSATDNTRGSTEAFF
. TRBJ2-3 . TRBV10-3 TGTGCCATCAGTGAGTCGCGGGGATACACAGATACGCAGTATTTT CAISESRGYTDTQYF
TRBD2 TRBJ2-7 . TRBV4-1 TGCGCCAGCAGCCCACTGGGACTAGCGGGAGGCCGTACCGGCTACGAGCAGTACTTC CASSPLGLAGGRTGYEQYF
. TRBJ2-1 few TRBV7-2 TGTGCCAGCAGCGCCCGTTCTAGCGACCGCTACAATGAGCAGTTCTTC CASSARSSDRYNEQFF
TRBD1 TRBJ1-1 once TRBV6-1 TGTGCCAGCACCGCCAGACAGGGGGCGGGCACTGAAGCTTTCTTT CASTARQGAGTEAFF
. TRBJ2-5 few TRBV20-1 TGCAGTGCCCGGGGGGCGCAAGAGACCCAGTACTTC CSARGAQETQYF
TRBD1 TRBJ1-6 many TRBV20-1 TGCAGCTACGGGACAGACTATAATTCACCCCTCCACTTT CSYGTDYNSPLHF
TRBD2 TRBJ2-5 . TRBV6-2/TRBV6-3 TGTGCCAGCCGGGCGGGAGCTCCAGGGACCCAGTACTTC CASRAGAPGTQYF
. TRBJ1-5 medium-sized TRBV20-1 TGCAGTGCTAGTGAGGGGGGACGGGGTCAGCCCCAGCATTTT CSASEGGRGQPQHF
. TRBJ2-7 . TRBV7-9 TGTGCCAGCAGCTTATTAGGGGACGAGCAGTACTTC CASSLLGDEQYF
TRBD2 TRBJ2-1 few TRBV4-1 TGCGCCAGCAGCCAGCTCAGGACTAGCGGGTCCTACAATGAGCAGTTCTTC CASSQLRTSGSYNEQFF
. TRBJ1-1 . TRBV6-5 TGTGCCAGCAGTTACGCAGGGCGAGGTGGTGCTTTCTTT CASSYAGRGGAFF
. TRBJ2-7 . TRBV28 TGTGCCAGCAGCATCACAGGGAGCTCCTACGAGCAGTACTTC CASSITGSSYEQYF
. TRBJ2-3 . TRBV7-9 TGTGCCAGCAGCCCTACGGGGACTTACACCCGACTCACAGATACGCAGTATTTT CASSPTGTYTRLTDTQYF
. TRBJ2-6 . TRBV28 TGTGCCAGCAGCCGGCCTGTGACCGGGGCCAACGTCCTGACTTTC CASSRPVTGANVLTF
. TRBJ2-7 . TRBV6-5 TGTGCCAGCAGTTACACTACCTTGGGACACCTGTACTTC CASSYTTLGHLYF
. TRBJ2-7 few TRBV2 TGTGCCAGCACCGGCAGCACCTACGAGCAGTACTTC CASTGSTYEQYF
. TRBJ2-1 . TRBV28 TGTGCCAGCACCCTAGGGGGTGCCAACTCCTACAATGAGCAGTTCTTC CASTLGGANSYNEQFF
. TRBJ2-7 few TRBV7-8 TGTGCCAGCAGCTTCCGGACCCAGGGTGGGGAGCAGTACTTC CASSFRTQGGEQYF
. TRBJ1-5 few TRBV6-1 TGTGCCTCCCGGCAGGGCCGTTTTGACCCGAATCAGCCCCAGCATTTT CASRQGRFDPNQPQHF
TRBD1 TRBJ2-1 . TRBV4-2 TGTGCCAGCAGCCAGGGACAGGGGAGGTTCGATGAGCAGTTCTTC CASSQGQGRFDEQFF
. TRBJ2-7 medium-sized TRBV15 TGTGCCACCAGCAGAGGGGAGGGGGATGTGGACGAGCAGTACTTC CATSRGEGDVDEQYF
. TRBJ1-6 few TRBV7-6 TGTGCCAGCAGCTTCACAGGGACGGCTTCACCCCTCCACTTT CASSFTGTASPLHF
TRBD2 TRBJ2-5 few TRBV10-1 TGCGCCAGCAGTGAGTCAGGAGCGGGAGGGTTGGAGACCCAGTACTTC CASSESGAGGLETQYF